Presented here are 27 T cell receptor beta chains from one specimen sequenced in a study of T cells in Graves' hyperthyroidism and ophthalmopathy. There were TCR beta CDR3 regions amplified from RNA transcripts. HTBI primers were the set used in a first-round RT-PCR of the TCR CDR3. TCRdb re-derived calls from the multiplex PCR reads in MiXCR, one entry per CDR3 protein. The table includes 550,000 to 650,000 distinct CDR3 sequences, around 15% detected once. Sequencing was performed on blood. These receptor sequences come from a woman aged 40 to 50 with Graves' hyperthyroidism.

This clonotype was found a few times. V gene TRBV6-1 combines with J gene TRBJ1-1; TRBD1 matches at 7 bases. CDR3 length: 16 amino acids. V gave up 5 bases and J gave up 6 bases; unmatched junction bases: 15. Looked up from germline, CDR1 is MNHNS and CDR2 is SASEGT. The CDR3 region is CASSPRQGPSLAEAFF. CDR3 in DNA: TGTGCCAGCAGTCCCAGACAGGGCCCCTCTTTGGCTGAAGCTTTCTTT.

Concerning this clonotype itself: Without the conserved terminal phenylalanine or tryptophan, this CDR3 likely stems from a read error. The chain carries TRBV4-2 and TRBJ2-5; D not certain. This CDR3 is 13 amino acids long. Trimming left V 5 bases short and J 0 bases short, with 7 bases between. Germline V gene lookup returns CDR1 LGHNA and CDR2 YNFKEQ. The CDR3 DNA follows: TGTGCCAGCAGCAGATCCGACCAAGAGACCCAGTACTTA. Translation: CASSRSDQETQYL.

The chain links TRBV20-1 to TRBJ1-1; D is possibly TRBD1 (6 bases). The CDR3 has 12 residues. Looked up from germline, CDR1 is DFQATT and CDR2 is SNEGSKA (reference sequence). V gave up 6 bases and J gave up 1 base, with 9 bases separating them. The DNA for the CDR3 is TGCAGTGCCACGGACAGGAACACTGAAGCTTTCTTT. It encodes CSATDRNTEAFF.

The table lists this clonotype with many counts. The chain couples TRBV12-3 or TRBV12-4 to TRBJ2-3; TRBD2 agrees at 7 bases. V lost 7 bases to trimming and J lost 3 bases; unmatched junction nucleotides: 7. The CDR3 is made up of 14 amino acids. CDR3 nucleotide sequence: TGTGCCAGCAATCTACTAGCGTCAACAGATACGCAGTATTTT. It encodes CASNLLASTDTQYF.

The CDR3 region has the DNA TGCGCCAGCAGCCTCCGGACAGGGAATAATTCACCCCTCCACTTT. Amino acid sequence: CASSLRTGNNSPLHF. The rearrangement uses TRBV5-1 and TRBJ1-6; 8 bases fit TRBD1. V lost 4 bases and J lost 5; bases outside the gene matches: 5. The CDR3 totals 15 residues. Germline V gene data show CDR1 as SGHRS and CDR2 as YFSETQ.

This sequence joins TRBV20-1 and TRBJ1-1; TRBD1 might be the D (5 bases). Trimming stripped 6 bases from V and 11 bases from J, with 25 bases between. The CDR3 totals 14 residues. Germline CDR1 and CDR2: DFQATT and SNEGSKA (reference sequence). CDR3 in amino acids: CSARNYRDGRTAFF. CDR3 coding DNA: TGCAGTGCAAGGAACTATAGGGACGGACGAACGGCTTTCTTT.

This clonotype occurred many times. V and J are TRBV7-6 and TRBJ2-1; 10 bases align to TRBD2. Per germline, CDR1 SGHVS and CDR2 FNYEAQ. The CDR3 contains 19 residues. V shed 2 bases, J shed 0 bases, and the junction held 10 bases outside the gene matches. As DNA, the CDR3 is TGTGCCAGCAGCTTACAGCGGGAGGGCCCTCACAGCTCCTACAATGAGCAGTTCTTC. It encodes CASSLQREGPHSSYNEQFF. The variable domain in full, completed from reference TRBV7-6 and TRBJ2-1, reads GAGVSQSPRYKVTKRGQDVALRCDPISGHVSLYWYRQALGQGPEFLTYFNYEAQQDKSGLPNDRFSAERPEGSISTLTIQRTEQRDSAMYRCASSLQREGPHSSYNEQFFGPGTRLTVL.

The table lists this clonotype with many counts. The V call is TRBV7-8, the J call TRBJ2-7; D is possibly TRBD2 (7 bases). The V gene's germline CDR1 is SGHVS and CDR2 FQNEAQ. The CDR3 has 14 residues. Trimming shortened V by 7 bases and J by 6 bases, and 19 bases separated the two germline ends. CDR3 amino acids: CASTSTGGYSEQYF. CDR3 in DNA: TGTGCCAGCACCAGTACGGGGGGCTACAGCGAGCAGTACTTC.

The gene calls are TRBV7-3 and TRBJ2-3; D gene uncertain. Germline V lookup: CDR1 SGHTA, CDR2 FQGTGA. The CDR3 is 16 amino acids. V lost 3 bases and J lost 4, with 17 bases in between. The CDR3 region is CASSFNPSLPADTQYF. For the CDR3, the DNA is TGTGCCAGCAGCTTTAACCCCTCACTGCCGGCAGATACGCAGTATTTT. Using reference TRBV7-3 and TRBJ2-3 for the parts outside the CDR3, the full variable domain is GAGVSQTPSNKVTEKGKYVELRCDPISGHTALYWYRQSLGQGPEFLIYFQGTGAADDSGLPNDRFFAVRPEGSVSTLKIQRTERGDSAVYLCASSFNPSLPADTQYFGPGTRLTVL.

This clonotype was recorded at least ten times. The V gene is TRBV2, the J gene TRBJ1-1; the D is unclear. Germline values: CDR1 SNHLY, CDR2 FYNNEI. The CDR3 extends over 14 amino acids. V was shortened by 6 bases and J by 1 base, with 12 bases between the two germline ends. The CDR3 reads CASRPQPGNTEAFF. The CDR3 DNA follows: TGTGCCAGCAGGCCCCAACCGGGGAACACTGAAGCTTTCTTT. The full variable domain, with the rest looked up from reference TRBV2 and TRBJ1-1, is EPEVTQTPSHQVTQMGQEVILRCVPISNHLYFYWYRQILGQKVEFLVSFYNNEISEKSEIFDDQFSVERPDGSNFTLKIRSTKLEDSAMYFCASRPQPGNTEAFFGQGTRLTVV.

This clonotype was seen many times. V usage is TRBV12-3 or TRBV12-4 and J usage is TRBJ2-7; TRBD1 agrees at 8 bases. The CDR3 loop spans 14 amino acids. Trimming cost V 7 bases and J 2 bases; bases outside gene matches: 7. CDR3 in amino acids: CASNTGGPAYEQYF. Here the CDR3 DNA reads TGTGCCAGCAATACAGGGGGACCCGCCTACGAGCAGTACTTC.

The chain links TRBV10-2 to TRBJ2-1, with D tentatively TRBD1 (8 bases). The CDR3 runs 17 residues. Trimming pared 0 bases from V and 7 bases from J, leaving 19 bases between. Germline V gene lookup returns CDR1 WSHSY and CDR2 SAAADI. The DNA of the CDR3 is TGCGCCAGCAGTGAGTCGGGGGGGCAGGGGGCGCGAAATGAGCAGTTCTTC. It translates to CASSESGGQGARNEQFF.

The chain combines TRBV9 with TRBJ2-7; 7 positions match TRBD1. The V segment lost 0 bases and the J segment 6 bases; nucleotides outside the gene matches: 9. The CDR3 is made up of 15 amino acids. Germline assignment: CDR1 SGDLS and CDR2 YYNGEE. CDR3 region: CASSVDSRQGGEQYF. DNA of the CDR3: TGTGCCAGCAGCGTAGATAGTAGACAGGGCGGCGAGCAGTACTTC.

CDR3 bases: TGTGCCAGCAAAACCGACGGGACAGCAAATTCACCCCTCCACTTT. Translating gives CASKTDGTANSPLHF. This chain joins TRBV6-1 and TRBJ1-6; 7 bases map to TRBD1. Per germline, CDR1 MNHNS and CDR2 SASEGT. The V segment lost 7 bases and the J segment 7 bases; nucleotides outside the gene matches: 10. The CDR3 has 15 amino acids.

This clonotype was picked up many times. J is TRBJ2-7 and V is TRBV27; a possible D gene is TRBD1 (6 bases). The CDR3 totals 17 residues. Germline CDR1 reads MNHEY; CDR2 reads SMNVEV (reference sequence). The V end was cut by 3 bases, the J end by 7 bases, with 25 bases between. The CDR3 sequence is CASSFGRSAQGWEEQYF. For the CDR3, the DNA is TGTGCCAGCAGTTTTGGCAGGTCGGCACAGGGTTGGGAAGAGCAGTACTTC.

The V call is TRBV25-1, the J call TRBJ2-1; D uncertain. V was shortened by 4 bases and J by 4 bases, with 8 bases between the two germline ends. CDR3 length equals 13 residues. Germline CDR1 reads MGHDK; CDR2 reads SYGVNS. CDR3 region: CASSGTIYNEQFF. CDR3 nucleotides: TGTGCCAGCAGTGGAACTATTTACAATGAGCAGTTCTTC. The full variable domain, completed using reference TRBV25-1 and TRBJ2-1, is EADIYQTPRYLVIGTGKKITLECSQTMGHDKMYWYQQDPGMELHLIHYSYGVNSTEKGDLSSESTVSRIRTEHFPLTLESARPSHTSQYLCASSGTIYNEQFFGPGTRLTVL.

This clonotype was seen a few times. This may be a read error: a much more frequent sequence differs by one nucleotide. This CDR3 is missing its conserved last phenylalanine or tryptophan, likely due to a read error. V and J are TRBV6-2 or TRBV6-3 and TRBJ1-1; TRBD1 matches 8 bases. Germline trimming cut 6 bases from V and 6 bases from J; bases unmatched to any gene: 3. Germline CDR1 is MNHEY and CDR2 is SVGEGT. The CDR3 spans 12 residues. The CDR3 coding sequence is TGTGCCAGCAGGGACAGGGTAGCTGAAGCTTTCCTT. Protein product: CASRDRVAEAFL.

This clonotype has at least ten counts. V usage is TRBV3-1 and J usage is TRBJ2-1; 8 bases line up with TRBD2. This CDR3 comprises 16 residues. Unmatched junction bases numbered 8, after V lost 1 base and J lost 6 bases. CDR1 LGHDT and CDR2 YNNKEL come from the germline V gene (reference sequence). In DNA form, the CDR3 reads TGTGCCAGCAGCCAAGTGGCGGGAGGTGGGCGCAATGAGCAGTTCTTC. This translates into CASSQVAGGGRNEQFF.

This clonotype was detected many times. The CDR3 DNA reads as TGTGCCAGCAGCTTAGTAGGAGGGAGGATAAGCACAGATACGCAGTATTTT. Encoded protein: CASSLVGGRISTDTQYF. J is TRBJ2-3 and V is TRBV11-2; D might be TRBD2 (6 bases). V lost 1 base and J 0 bases, leaving 14 bases between the germline ends. In germline, CDR1 is SGHAT, CDR2 FQNNGV. This CDR3 is 17 amino acids long. Filled out from reference TRBV11-2 and TRBJ2-3, the complete variable domain reads EAGVAQSPRYKIIEKRQSVAFWCNPISGHATLYWYQQILGQGPKLLIQFQNNGVVDDSQLPKDRFSAERLKGVDSTLKIQPAKLEDSAVYLCASSLVGGRISTDTQYFGPGTRLTVL.

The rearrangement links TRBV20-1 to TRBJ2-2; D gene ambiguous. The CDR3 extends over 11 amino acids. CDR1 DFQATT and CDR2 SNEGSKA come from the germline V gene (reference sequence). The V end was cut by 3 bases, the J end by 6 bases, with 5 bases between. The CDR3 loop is CSASQAGELFF. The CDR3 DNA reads TGCAGTGCTAGCCAGGCCGGGGAGCTGTTTTTT.

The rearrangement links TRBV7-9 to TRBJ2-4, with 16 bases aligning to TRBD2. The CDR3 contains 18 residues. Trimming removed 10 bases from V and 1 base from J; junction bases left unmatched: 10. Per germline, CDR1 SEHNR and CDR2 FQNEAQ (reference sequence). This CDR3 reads CATAEGLAGGRAKNIQYF. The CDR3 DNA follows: TGTGCCACGGCCGAGGGACTAGCGGGGGGGAGGGCCAAAAACATTCAGTACTTC.

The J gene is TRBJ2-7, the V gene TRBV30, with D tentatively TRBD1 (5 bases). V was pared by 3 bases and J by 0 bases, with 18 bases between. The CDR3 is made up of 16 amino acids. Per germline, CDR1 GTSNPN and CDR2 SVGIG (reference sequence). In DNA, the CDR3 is TGTGCCTGGAGGGGGCGTACAGACAAACACTCCTACGAGCAGTACTTC. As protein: CAWRGRTDKHSYEQYF. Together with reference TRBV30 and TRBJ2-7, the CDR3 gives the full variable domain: SQTIHQWPATLVQPVGSPLSLECTVEGTSNPNLYWYRQAAGRGLQLLFYSVGIGQISSEVPQNLSASRPQDRQFILSSKKLLLSDSGFYLCAWRGRTDKHSYEQYFGPGTRLTVT.

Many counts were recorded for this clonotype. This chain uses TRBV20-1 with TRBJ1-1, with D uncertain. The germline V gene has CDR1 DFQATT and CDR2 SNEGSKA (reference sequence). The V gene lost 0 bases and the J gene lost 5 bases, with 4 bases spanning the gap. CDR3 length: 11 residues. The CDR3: CSARDGTEAFF. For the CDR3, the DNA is TGCAGTGCTAGAGATGGGACTGAAGCTTTCTTT.

CDR3 bases: TGTGCCAGCAGCTCGTTATTGGCGGGGGGGTCAGATACGCAGTATTTT. Its protein product is CASSSLLAGGSDTQYF. This rearrangement joins TRBV7-2 to TRBJ2-3, with 9 bases lining up with TRBD2. The V and J ends lost 4 bases and 4 bases, in that order; junction bases with no gene match: 9. This CDR3 is built from 16 residues. CDR1 SGHTA and CDR2 FQGNSA come from the germline V gene. The variable domain in full, with the rest retrieved from reference TRBV7-2 and TRBJ2-3, is GAGVSQSPSNKVTEKGKDVELRCDPISGHTALYWYRQSLGQGLEFLIYFQGNSAPDKSGLPSDRFSAERTGGSVSTLTIQRTQQEDSAVYLCASSSLLAGGSDTQYFGPGTRLTVL.

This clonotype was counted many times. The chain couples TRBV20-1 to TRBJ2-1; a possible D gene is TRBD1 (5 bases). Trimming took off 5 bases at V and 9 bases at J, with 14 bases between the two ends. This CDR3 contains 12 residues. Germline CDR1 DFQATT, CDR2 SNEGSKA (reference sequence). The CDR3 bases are TGCAGTGCTTCCCAAGGGGTGGGTGAGCAGTTCTTC. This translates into CSASQGVGEQFF.

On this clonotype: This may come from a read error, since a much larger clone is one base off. CDR3: CATSARGGGTEAFF. For the CDR3, the DNA is TGTGCCACCAGTGCGCGAGGGGGTGGCACTGAAGCTTTCTTT. V is TRBV12-3 or TRBV12-4 and J is TRBJ1-1, with D possibly being TRBD1 (6 bases). This CDR3 is built from 14 residues.

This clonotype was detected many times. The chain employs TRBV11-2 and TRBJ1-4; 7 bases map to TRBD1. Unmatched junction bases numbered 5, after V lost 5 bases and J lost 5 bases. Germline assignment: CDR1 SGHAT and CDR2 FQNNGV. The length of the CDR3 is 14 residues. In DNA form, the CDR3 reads TGTGCCAGCAGCCCAATACAGGGGAATGAAAAACTGTTTTTT. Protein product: CASSPIQGNEKLFF. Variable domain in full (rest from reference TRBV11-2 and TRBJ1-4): EAGVAQSPRYKIIEKRQSVAFWCNPISGHATLYWYQQILGQGPKLLIQFQNNGVVDDSQLPKDRFSAERLKGVDSTLKIQPAKLEDSAVYLCASSPIQGNEKLFFGSGTQLSVL.